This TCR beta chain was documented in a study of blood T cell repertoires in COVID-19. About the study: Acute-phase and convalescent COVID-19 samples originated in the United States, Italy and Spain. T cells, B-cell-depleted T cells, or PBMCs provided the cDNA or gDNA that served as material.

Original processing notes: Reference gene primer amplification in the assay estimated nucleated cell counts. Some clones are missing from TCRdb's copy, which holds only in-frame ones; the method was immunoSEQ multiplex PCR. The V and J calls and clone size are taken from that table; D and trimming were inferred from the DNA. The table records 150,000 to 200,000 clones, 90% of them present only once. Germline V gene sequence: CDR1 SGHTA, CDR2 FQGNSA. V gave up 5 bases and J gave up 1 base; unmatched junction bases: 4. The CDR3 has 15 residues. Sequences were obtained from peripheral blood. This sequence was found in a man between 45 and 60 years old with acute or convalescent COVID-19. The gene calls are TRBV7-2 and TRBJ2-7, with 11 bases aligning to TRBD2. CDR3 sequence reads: CASSPGLAASYEQYF. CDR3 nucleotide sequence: TGTGCCAGCAGCCCGGGACTAGCGGCATCCTACGAGCAGTACTTC.